This passage covers 14 T cell receptor beta chains from one sample sequenced in a study of T cells in Graves' hyperthyroidism and ophthalmopathy. RNA transcripts yielded amplified TCR beta CDR3 regions. The HTBI primer set drove a first-round RT-PCR of the TCR CDR3. MiXCR, applied by TCRdb to the multiplex PCR reads, yields one record per CDR3 protein. Altogether about 640,000 distinct CDR3 sequences are present, more than 20% being singletons, with the ten largest covering 34%. Specimen: blood. Receptors originate from a man aged 25-45 years with Graves' ophthalmopathy.

This clonotype was found a few times. The chain recombines TRBV27 with TRBJ2-3, with D possibly being TRBD1 or TRBD2 (5 bases each). Germline CDR1 and CDR2: MNHEY and SMNVEV (reference sequence). With 11 bases removed from V and 0 bases from J, the gap between germline ends came to 9 bases. The CDR3 consists of 12 residues. CDR3 bases: TGTGCCTGCCGGGACAGCACAGATACGCAGTATTTT. Translation: CACRDSTDTQYF.

This chain links TRBV19 with TRBJ1-5; perhaps TRBD1 as D (6 bases). The V end was cut by 6 bases, the J end by 5 bases, with 20 bases between. The CDR3 loop spans 16 amino acids. Germline assignment: CDR1 LNHDA and CDR2 SQIVND (reference sequence). As DNA, the CDR3 is TGTGCCAGTAGGGCTGGACAGAGAAGCCGCGATCAGCCCCAGCATTTT. Its protein product is CASRAGQRSRDQPQHF. The full variable domain, completed using reference TRBV19 and TRBJ1-5, is DGGITQSPKYLFRKEGQNVTLSCEQNLNHDAMYWYRQDPGQGLRLIYYSQIVNDFQKGDIAEGYSVSREKKESFPLTVTSAQKNPTAFYLCASRAGQRSRDQPQHFGDGTRLSIL.

The gene calls are TRBV28 and TRBJ2-3, with 11 bases fitting TRBD2. The CDR3 contains 16 residues. Germline lookup yields CDR1 MDHEN and CDR2 SYDVKM. J gave up 1 base and V 5 bases, and 5 bases lay outside the gene matches. CDR3 sequence (DNA): TGTGCCAGCAGTGCCCCACTAGCGGGAGGCACAGATACGCAGTATTTT. It specifies CASSAPLAGGTDTQYF.

The V call is TRBV20-1, the J call TRBJ2-5; D gene ambiguous. This CDR3 contains 10 residues. Between the trimmed V and J ends, which lost 2 bases and 5 bases, there was a span of 3 bases. The germline V gene encodes CDR1 DFQATT and CDR2 SNEGSKA (reference sequence). The CDR3 reads CSARYETQYF. The CDR3 DNA follows: TGCAGTGCTAGATACGAGACCCAGTACTTC.

This clonotype occurred a few times. The V and J genes are TRBV28 and TRBJ2-1; TRBD2 matches at 14 bases. Germline V gene data show CDR1 as MDHEN and CDR2 as SYDVKM. This CDR3 is built from 19 residues. After removal of 3 bases from V and 5 bases from J, the junction contained 12 bases not matched to a gene. The CDR3 sequence: CASSLARGGLAGGDNEQFF. DNA of the CDR3: TGTGCCAGCAGTTTGGCCCGAGGTGGACTAGCGGGAGGAGACAATGAGCAGTTCTTC. The whole variable domain, remainder taken from reference TRBV28 and TRBJ2-1, is DVKVTQSSRYLVKRTGEKVFLECVQDMDHENMFWYRQDPGLGLRLIYFSYDVKMKEKGDIPEGYSVSREKKERFSLILESASTNQTSMYLCASSLARGGLAGGDNEQFFGPGTRLTVL.

This sequence joins TRBV20-1 and TRBJ1-5; 8 nucleotides match TRBD1. Germline V lookup: CDR1 DFQATT, CDR2 SNEGSKA (reference sequence). The CDR3 runs 14 residues. V trimming: 5 bases; J trimming: 3 bases; junction bases outside the gene matches: 6. CDR3 in amino acids: CSAVRTGFNQPQHF. The CDR3 DNA sequence: TGCAGTGCTGTTCGGACAGGGTTCAATCAGCCCCAGCATTTT.

As regards this clonotype: A much larger clone sits a single nucleotide away, making a read error possible. The genes are TRBV7-3 and TRBJ2-7; tentative D call: TRBD2 (5 bases). Germline CDR1 is SGHTA and CDR2 is FQGTGA. The ends were cut back, 4 bases at V and 6 bases at J, with 16 bases in the middle. This CDR3 contains 14 residues. The CDR3: CASSSGSPDGEQYF. CDR3 nucleotides: TGTGCCAGCAGCTCGGGATCGCCTGATGGCGAGCAGTACTTC.

The table lists this clonotype with a few counts. The chain is built from TRBV11-2 and TRBJ1-1; possibly TRBD1 for D (6 bases). V gave up 1 base and J gave up 6 bases, with 9 bases separating them. The CDR3 has 13 amino acids. Germline CDR1 and CDR2: SGHAT and FQNNGV. The CDR3 coding sequence is TGTGCCAGCAGCTTAGCCGGGGGGCCTGAAGCTTTCTTT. Its translation is CASSLAGGPEAFF.

The gene calls are TRBV28 and TRBJ2-3, with TRBD2 as a possible D gene (6 bases). V was shortened by 1 base and J by 4 bases, with 18 bases between the two germline ends. CDR1 and CDR2 (germline): MDHEN, SYDVKM. The CDR3 runs 17 residues. The CDR3 DNA reads TGTGCCAGCAGTTTATTGACAGAAATAGCTAGCGCAGATACGCAGTATTTT. Protein: CASSLLTEIASADTQYF.

The chain carries TRBV20-1 and TRBJ2-7; 11 nucleotides align to TRBD2. CDR3 length equals 14 residues. V was clipped by 4 bases and J by 2 bases; unmatched bases: 4. The germline CDR1 and CDR2 sequences are DFQATT and SNEGSKA (reference sequence). DNA for the CDR3: TGCAGTGCTACAACTAGCGGGAGACCCTACGAGCAGTACTTC. It codes for CSATTSGRPYEQYF.

In the case of this clonotype: This may come from a read error, since a much larger clone is one base off. The chain is built from TRBV12-3 or TRBV12-4 and TRBJ2-5; D remains ambiguous. The CDR3 extends over 13 amino acids. In DNA, the CDR3 is TGTGCCAGCAGTTTTGGAGACCAAGAGACCCAGCACTTC. Amino acid sequence: CASSFGDQETQHF.

This clonotype occurred a few times. The chain employs TRBV15 and TRBJ2-2; the match to TRBD2 covers 7 bases. After removal of 1 base from V and 3 bases from J, the junction contained 8 bases not matched to a gene. Germline loops: CDR1 LNHNV, CDR2 YYDKDF (reference sequence). The CDR3 runs 17 residues. The CDR3 protein is CATSRGEGGSDTGELFF. CDR3 nucleotides: TGTGCCACCAGCAGAGGGGAAGGCGGGAGTGACACCGGGGAGCTGTTTTTT.

This clonotype turned up a few times. This chain joins TRBV28 and TRBJ1-1; D gene ambiguous. The V end was cut by 6 bases, the J end by 2 bases, with 19 bases between. Germline V CDR1 and CDR2: MDHEN, SYDVKM. The CDR3 has 16 residues. The CDR3 is CASSYFGPSINTEAFF. DNA of the CDR3: TGTGCCAGCAGCTACTTCGGACCTTCCATCAACACTGAAGCTTTCTTT. The full variable domain, in which reference TRBV28 and TRBJ1-1 provide the parts outside the CDR3, is DVKVTQSSRYLVKRTGEKVFLECVQDMDHENMFWYRQDPGLGLRLIYFSYDVKMKEKGDIPEGYSVSREKKERFSLILESASTNQTSMYLCASSYFGPSINTEAFFGQGTRLTVV.

This clonotype has more than one count but fewer than ten. The chain is built from TRBV27 and TRBJ2-7, with TRBD2 as a possible D gene (5 bases). Per germline, CDR1 MNHEY and CDR2 SMNVEV (reference sequence). The CDR3 contains 16 residues. V shed 3 bases and J shed 2 bases, with 17 bases lying between them. This chain's CDR3 is CASSLSGALRTYEQYF. The DNA for the CDR3 is TGTGCCAGCAGTTTGAGCGGAGCGCTTCGTACCTACGAGCAGTACTTC.